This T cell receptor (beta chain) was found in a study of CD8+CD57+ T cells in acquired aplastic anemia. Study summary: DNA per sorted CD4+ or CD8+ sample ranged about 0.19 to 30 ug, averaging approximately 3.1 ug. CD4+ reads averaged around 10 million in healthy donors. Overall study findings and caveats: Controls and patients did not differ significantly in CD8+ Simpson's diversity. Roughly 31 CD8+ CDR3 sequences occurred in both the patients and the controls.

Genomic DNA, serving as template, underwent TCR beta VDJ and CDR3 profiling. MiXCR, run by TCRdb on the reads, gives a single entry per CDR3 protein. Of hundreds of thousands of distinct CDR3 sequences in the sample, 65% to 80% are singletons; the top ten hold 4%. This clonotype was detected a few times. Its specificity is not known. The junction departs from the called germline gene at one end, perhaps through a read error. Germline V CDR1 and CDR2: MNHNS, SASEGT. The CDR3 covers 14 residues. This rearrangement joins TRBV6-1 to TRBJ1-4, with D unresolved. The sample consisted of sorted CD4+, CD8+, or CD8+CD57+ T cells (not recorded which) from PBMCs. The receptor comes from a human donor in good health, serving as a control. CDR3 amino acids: CASRREPAGEKPFF. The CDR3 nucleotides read TGTGCCAGCAGGAGGGAGCCGGCCGGTGAAAAACCGTTTTTT.